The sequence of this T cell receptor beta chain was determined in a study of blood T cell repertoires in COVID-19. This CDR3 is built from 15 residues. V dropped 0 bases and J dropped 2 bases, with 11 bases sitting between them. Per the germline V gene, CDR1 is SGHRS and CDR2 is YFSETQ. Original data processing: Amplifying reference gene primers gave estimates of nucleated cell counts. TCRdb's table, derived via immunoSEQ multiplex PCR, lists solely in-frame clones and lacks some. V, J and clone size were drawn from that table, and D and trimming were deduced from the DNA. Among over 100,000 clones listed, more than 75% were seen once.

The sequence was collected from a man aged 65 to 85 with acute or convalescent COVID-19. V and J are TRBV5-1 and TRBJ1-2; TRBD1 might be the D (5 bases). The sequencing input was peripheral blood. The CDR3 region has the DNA TGCGCCAGCAGCTTGGAGGGGAATAAGAACTATGGCTACACCTTC. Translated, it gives CASSLEGNKNYGYTF.